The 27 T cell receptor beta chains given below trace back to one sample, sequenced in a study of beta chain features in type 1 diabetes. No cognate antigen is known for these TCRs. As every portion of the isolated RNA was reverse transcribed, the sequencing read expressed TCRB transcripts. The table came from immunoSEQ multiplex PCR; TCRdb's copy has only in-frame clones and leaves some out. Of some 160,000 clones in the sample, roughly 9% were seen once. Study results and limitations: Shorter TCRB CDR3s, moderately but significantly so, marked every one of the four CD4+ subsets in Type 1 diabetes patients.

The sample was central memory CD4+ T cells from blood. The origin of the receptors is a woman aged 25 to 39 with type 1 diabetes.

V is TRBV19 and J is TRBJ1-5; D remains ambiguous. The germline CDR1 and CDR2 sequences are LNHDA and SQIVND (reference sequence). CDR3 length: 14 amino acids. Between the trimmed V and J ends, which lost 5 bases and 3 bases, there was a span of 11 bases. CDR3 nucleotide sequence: TGTGCCAGTAGTCTCCGGGGTCTCAATCAGCCCCAGCATTTT. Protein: CASSLRGLNQPQHF.

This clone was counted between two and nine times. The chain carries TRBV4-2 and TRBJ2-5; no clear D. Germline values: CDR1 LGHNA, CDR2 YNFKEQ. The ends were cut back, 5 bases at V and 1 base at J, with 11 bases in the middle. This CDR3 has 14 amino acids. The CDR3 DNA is TGTGCCAGCAGCTTTGGCGGATTCCAAGAGACCCAGTACTTC. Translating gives CASSFGGFQETQYF.

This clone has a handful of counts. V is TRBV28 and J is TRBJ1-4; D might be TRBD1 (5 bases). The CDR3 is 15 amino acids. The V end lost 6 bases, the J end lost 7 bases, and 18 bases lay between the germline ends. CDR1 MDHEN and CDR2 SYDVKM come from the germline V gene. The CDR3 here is CASRDTGNQIEKLFF. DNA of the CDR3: TGTGCCAGCAGGGATACAGGAAACCAAATTGAAAAACTGTTTTTT.

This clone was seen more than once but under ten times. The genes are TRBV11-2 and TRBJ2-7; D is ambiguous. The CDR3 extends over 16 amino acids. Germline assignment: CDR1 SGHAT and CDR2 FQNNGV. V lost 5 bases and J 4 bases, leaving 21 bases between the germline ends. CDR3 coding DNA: TGTGCCAGCAGCCCTATCCAACGCGTCAGCGAATACGAGCAGTACTTC. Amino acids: CASSPIQRVSEYEQYF.

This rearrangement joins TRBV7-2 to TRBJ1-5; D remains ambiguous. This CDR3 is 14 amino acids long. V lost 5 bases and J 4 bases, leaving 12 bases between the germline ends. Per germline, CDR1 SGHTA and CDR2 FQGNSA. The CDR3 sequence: CASSPLPVNQPQHF. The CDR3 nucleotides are TGTGCCAGCAGCCCCCTCCCCGTGAATCAGCCCCAGCATTTT. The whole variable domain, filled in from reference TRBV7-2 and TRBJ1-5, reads GAGVSQSPSNKVTEKGKDVELRCDPISGHTALYWYRQSLGQGLEFLIYFQGNSAPDKSGLPSDRFSAERTGGSVSTLTIQRTQQEDSAVYLCASSPLPVNQPQHFGDGTRLSIL.

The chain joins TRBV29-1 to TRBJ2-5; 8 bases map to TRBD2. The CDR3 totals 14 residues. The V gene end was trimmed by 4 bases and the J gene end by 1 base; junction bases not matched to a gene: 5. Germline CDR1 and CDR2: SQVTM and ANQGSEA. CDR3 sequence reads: CSVAAGGLQETQYF. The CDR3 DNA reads TGCAGCGTTGCGGCGGGAGGCCTCCAAGAGACCCAGTACTTC. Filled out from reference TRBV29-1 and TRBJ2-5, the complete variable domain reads SAVISQKPSRDICQRGTSLTIQCQVDSQVTMMFWYRQQPGQSLTLIATANQGSEATYESGFVIDKFPISRPNLTFSTLTVSNMSPEDSSIYLCSVAAGGLQETQYFGPGTRLLVL.

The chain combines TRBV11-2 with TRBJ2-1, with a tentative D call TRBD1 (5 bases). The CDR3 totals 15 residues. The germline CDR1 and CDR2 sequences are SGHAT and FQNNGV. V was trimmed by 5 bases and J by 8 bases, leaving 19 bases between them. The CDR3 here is CASSVWGFTGDEQFF. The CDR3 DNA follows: TGTGCCAGCAGCGTTTGGGGCTTTACGGGTGATGAGCAGTTCTTC.

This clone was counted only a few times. The CDR3 bases are TGTGCCAGCAGCGTAAGCCCAAGTCACGAGCAGTACTTC. Residues: CASSVSPSHEQYF. The chain uses TRBV9 and TRBJ2-7; D remains unclear. The V end was cut by 1 base, the J end by 5 bases, with 10 bases between. Germline V lookup: CDR1 SGDLS, CDR2 YYNGEE. The CDR3 is 13 amino acids.

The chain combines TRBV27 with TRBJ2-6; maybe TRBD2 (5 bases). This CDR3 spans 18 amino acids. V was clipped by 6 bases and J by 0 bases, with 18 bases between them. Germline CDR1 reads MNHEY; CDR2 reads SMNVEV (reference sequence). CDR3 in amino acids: CASSEFLAGYSGANVLTF. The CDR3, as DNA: TGTGCCAGCAGCGAGTTTCTCGCGGGCTACTCTGGGGCCAACGTCCTGACTTTC.

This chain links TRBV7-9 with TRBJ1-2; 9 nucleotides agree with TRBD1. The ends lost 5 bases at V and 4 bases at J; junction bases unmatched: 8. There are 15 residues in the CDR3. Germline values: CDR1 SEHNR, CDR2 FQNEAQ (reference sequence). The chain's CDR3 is CASSLGQGIGYGYTF. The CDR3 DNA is TGTGCCAGCAGCCTTGGACAGGGGATCGGCTATGGCTACACCTTC. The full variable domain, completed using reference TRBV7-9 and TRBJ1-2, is DTGVSQNPRHKITKRGQNVTFRCDPISEHNRLYWYRQTLGQGPEFLTYFQNEAQLEKSRLLSDRFSAERPKGSFSTLEIQRTEQGDSAMYLCASSLGQGIGYGYTFGSGTRLTVV.

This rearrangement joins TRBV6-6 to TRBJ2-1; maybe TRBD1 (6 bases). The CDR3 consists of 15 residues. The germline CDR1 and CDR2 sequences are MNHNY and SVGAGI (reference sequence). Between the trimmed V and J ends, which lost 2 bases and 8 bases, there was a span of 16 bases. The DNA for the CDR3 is TGTGCCAGCAGTTACCCGCAATGGGGGCGGGATGAGCAGTTCTTC. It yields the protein CASSYPQWGRDEQFF.

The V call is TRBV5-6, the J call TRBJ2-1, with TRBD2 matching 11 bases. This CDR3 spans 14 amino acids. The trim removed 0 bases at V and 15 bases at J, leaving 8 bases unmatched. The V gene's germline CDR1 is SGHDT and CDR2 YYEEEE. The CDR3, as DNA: TGTGCCAGCAGCTTGGTGACTAGCGGGATATCGTGGTTCTTC. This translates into CASSLVTSGISWFF.

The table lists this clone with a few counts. The CDR3 coding sequence is TGCGCCAGCAGCTCGACAGCGGGGGATAGTCAGCCCCAGCATTTT. Translation: CASSSTAGDSQPQHF. The V gene is TRBV5-1, the J gene TRBJ1-5, with a tentative D call TRBD1 (5 bases). Germline CDR1 reads SGHRS; CDR2 reads YFSETQ. V lost 3 bases and J lost 6, with 16 bases in between. There are 15 residues in the CDR3.

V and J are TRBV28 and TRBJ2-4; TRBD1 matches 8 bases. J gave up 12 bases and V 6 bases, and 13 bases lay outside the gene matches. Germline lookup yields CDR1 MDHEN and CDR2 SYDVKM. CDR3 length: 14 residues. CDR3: CASSFRGLGTNQYF. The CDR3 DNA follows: TGTGCCAGCAGCTTCAGGGGGCTTGGAACAAATCAGTACTTC.

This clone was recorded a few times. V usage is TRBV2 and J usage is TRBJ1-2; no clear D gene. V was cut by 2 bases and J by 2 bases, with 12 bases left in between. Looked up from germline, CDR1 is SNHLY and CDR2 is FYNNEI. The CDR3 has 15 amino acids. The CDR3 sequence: CASSEPHVLNYGYTF. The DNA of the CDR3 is TGTGCCAGCAGTGAACCACACGTCCTCAACTATGGCTACACCTTC. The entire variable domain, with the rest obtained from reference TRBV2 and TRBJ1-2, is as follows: EPEVTQTPSHQVTQMGQEVILRCVPISNHLYFYWYRQILGQKVEFLVSFYNNEISEKSEIFDDQFSVERPDGSNFTLKIRSTKLEDSAMYFCASSEPHVLNYGYTFGSGTRLTVV.

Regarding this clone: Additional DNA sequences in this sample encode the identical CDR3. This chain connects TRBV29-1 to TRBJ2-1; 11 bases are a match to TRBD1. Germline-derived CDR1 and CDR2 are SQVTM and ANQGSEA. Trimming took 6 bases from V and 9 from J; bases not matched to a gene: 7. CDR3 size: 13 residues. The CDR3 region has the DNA TGCAGCGTCGCCGGACAGGGGGCAGGTGAGCAGTTCTTC. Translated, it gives CSVAGQGAGEQFF.

Here the CDR3 DNA reads TGTGCCAGCAGCTTGAACAGGGTTTTGGAGGAGACCCAGTACTTC. Translation: CASSLNRVLEETQYF. The chain joins TRBV11-1 to TRBJ2-5, with TRBD1 as a possible D gene (6 bases). This CDR3 has 15 residues. V was clipped by 3 bases and J by 5 bases, with 16 bases between them. Per the germline V gene, CDR1 is SGHAT and CDR2 is FQDESV (reference sequence).

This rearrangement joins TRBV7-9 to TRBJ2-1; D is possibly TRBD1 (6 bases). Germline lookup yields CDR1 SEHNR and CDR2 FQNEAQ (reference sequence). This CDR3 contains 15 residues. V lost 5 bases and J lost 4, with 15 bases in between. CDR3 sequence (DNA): TGTGCCAGCAGCCTCCACGAGGGGGAATACAATGAGCAGTTCTTC. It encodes CASSLHEGEYNEQFF.

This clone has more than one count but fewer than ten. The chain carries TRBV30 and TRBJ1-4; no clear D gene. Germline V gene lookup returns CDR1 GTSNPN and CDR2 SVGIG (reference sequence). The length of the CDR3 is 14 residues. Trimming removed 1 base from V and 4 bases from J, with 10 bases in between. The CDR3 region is CAWSDQANNEKLFF. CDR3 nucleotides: TGTGCCTGGAGTGACCAGGCGAATAATGAAAAACTGTTTTTT.

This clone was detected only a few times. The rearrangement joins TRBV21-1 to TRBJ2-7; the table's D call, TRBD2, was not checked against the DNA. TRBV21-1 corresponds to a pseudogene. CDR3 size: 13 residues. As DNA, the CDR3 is TGTGCCAGCGGAGCGGGAGTTTTTCACGAGCAGTACTTC. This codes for CASGAGVFHEQYF.

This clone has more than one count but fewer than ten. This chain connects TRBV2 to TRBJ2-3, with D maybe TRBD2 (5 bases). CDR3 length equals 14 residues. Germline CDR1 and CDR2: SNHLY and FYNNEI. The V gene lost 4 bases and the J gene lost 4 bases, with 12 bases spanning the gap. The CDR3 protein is CASSAPSLADTQYF. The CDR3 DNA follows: TGTGCCAGCAGTGCTCCTAGCTTAGCAGATACGCAGTATTTT.

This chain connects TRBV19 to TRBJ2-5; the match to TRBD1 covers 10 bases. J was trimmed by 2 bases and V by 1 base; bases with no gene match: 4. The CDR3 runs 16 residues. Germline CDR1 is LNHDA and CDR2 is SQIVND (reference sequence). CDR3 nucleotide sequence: TGTGCCAGTAGTATAGTTGGGACAGGGGAACAAGAGACCCAGTACTTC. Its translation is CASSIVGTGEQETQYF.

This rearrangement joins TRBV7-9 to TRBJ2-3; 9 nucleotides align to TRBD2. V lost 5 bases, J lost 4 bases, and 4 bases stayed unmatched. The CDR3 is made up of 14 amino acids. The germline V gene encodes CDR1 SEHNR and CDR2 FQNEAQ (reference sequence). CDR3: CASSRSGSADTQYF. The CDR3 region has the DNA TGTGCCAGCAGCCGTAGCGGGAGCGCAGATACGCAGTATTTT. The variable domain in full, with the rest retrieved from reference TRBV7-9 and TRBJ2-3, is DTGVSQNPRHKITKRGQNVTFRCDPISEHNRLYWYRQTLGQGPEFLTYFQNEAQLEKSRLLSDRFSAERPKGSFSTLEIQRTEQGDSAMYLCASSRSGSADTQYFGPGTRLTVL.

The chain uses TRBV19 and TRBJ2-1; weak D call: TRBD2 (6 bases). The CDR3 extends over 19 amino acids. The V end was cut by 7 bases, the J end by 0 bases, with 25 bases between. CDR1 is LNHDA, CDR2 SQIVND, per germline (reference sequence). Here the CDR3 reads CASNSPSETGRSSYNEQFF. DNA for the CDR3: TGTGCCAGTAATTCCCCTAGCGAGACCGGCAGGAGCTCCTACAATGAGCAGTTCTTC. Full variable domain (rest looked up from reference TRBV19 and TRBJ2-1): DGGITQSPKYLFRKEGQNVTLSCEQNLNHDAMYWYRQDPGQGLRLIYYSQIVNDFQKGDIAEGYSVSREKKESFPLTVTSAQKNPTAFYLCASNSPSETGRSSYNEQFFGPGTRLTVL.

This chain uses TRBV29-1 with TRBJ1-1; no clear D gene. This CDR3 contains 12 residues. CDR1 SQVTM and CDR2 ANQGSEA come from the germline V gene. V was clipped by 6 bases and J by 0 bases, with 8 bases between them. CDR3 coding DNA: TGCAGCGTCCACGAGATGAACACTGAAGCTTTCTTT. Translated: CSVHEMNTEAFF.

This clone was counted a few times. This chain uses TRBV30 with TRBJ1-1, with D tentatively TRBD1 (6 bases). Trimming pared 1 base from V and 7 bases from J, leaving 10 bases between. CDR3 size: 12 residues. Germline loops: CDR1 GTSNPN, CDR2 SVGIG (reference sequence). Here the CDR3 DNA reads TGTGCCTGGAGTGGGGGGGGCGTTGAAGCTTTCTTT. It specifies CAWSGGGVEAFF.

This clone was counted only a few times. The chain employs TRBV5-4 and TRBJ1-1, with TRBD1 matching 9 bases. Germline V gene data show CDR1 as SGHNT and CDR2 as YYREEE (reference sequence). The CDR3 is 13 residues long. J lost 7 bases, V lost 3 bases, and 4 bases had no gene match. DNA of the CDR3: TGTGCCAGCAGCTCAGGACAGGGGAATGAAGCTTTCTTT. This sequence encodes CASSSGQGNEAFF.